This record concerns one T cell receptor (beta chain) sequence. Antigen unknown. This record comes from a study of siplizumab effects on memory and regulatory T cells. Study-level results: Sequences below about 10^-5 frequency were poorly captured, limiting mapping of alloreactive clones. The apparent diversity of naive T cells exceeded that of memory cells, and naive T cells seemed to make a major contribution to the alloresponse.

CDR1 is MGHRA and CDR2 is YSYEKL in the germline V gene. V lost 0 bases, J lost 8 bases, and 13 bases lay in between. This CDR3 spans 14 amino acids. Data came from immunoSEQ multiplex PCR; TCRdb stores just in-frame clones and leaves some out. The table records fewer than 120,000 clones, roughly 90% of them present only once. What was sequenced was CD4+ T cells sorted from blood. The V and J genes are TRBV4-1 and TRBJ1-2, with D tentatively TRBD1 (6 bases). This TCR was recovered from a human donor in good health. CDR3 in DNA: TGCGCCAGCAGCCAAGAGGAGGGGGTTAGCGGCTACACCTTC. It yields the protein CASSQEEGVSGYTF.